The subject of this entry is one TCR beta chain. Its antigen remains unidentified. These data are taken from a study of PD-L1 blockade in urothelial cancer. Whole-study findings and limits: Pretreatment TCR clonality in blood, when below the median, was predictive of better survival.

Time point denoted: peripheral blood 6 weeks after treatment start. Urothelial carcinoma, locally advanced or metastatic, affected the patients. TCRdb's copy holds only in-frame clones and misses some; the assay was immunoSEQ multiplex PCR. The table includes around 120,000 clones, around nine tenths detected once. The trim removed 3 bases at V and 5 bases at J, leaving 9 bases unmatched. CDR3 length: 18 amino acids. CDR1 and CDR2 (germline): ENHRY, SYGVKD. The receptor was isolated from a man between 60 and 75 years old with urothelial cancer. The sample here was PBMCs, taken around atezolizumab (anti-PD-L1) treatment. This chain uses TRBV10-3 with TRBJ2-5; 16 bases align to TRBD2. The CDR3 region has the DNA TGTGCCATCAGTGACAGCGGGACTAGCGGGGGGGCCGTCGAGACCCAGTACTTC. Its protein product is CAISDSGTSGGAVETQYF.